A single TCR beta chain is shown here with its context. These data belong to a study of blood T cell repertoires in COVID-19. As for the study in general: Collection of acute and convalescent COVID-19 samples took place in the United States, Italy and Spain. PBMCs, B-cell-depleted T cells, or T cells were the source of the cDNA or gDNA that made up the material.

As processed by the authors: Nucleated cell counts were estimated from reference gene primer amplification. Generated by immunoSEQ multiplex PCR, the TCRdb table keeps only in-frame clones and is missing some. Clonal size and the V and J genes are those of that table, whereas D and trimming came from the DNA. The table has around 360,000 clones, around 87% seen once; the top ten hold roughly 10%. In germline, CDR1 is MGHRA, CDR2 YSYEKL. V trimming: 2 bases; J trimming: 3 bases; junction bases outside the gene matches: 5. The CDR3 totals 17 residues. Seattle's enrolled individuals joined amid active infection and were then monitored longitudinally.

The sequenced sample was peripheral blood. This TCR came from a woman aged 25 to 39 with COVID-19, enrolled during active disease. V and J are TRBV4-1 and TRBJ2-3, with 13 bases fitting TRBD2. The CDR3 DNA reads TGCGCCAGCAGCCAACATGGACTAGCGGGAGAAACAGATACGCAGTATTTT. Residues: CASSQHGLAGETDTQYF.